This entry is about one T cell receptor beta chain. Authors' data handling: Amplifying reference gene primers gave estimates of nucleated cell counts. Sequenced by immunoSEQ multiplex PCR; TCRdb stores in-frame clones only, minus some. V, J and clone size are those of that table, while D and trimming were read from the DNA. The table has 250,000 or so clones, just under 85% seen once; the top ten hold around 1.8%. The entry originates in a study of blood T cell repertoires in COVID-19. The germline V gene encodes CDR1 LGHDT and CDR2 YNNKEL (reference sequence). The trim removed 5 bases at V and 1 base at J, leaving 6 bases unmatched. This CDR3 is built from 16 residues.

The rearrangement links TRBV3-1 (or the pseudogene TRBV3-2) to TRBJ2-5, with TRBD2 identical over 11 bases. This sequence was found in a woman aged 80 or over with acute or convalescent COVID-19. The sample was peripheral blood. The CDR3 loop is CASSWRLAGRQETQYF. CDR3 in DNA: TGTGCCAGCAGCTGGCGACTAGCGGGGCGCCAAGAGACCCAGTACTTC.